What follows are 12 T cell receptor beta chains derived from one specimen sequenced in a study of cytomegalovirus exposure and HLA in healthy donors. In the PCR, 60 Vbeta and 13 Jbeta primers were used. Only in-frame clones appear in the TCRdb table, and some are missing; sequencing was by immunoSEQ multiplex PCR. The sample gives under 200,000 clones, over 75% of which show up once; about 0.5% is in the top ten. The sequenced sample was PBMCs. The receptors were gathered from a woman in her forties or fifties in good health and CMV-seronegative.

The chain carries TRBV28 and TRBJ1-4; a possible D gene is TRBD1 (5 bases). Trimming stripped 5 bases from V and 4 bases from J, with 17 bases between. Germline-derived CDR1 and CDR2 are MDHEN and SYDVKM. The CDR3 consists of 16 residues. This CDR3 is CASSRGFDLGNEKLFF. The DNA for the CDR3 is TGTGCCAGCAGTCGGGGGTTTGATTTGGGTAATGAAAAACTGTTTTTT.

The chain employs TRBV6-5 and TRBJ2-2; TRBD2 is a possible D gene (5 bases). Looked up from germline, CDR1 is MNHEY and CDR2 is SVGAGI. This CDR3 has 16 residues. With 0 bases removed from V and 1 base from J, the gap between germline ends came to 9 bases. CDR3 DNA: TGTGCCAGCAGTTACTCGGGCGGGCTGAACACCGGGGAGCTGTTTTTT. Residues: CASSYSGGLNTGELFF.

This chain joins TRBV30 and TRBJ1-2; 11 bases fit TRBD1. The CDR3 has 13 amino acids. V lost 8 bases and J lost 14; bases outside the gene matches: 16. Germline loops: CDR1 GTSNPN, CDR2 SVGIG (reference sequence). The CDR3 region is CARDPGQGGAETF. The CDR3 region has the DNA TGTGCCCGGGACCCGGGACAGGGGGGCGCAGAGACCTTC.

CDR3 protein: CAISGAGLDSNQPQHF. Written as DNA, the CDR3 is TGTGCCATCAGTGGGGCGGGACTGGATAGCAATCAGCCCCAGCATTTT. The chain recombines TRBV10-3 with TRBJ1-5; D possibly corresponds to TRBD1 (5 bases). The CDR3 runs to 16 residues. Germline CDR1 ENHRY, CDR2 SYGVKD. V gave up 4 bases and J gave up 0 bases, with 13 bases separating them.

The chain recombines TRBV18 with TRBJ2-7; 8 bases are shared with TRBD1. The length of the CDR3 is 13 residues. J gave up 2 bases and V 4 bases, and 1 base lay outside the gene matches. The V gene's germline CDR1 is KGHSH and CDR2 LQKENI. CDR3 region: CASSQGQAYEQYF. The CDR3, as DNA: TGTGCCAGCTCACAGGGACAGGCCTACGAGCAGTACTTC.

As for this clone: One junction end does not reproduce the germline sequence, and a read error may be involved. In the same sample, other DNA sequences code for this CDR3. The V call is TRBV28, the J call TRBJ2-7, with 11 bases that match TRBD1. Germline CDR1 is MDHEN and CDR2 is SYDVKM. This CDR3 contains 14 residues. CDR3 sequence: CASSFPDRGQEQYF. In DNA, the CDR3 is TGTGCCAGTAGTTTTCCGGACAGGGGGCAAGAGCAGTACTTC.

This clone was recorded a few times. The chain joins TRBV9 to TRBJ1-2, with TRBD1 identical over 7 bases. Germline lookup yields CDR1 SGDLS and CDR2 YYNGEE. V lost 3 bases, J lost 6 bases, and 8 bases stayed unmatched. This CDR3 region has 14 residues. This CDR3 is CASSARQGPHGYTF. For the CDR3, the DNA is TGTGCCAGCAGCGCTAGACAGGGACCCCATGGCTACACCTTC.

CDR3 sequence reads: CASSQEVAGRPGELFF. In DNA, the CDR3 is TGTGCCAGCAGCCAAGAAGTAGCGGGAAGGCCCGGGGAGCTGTTTTTT. The J gene is TRBJ2-2, the V gene TRBV4-2; TRBD2 agrees at 8 bases. The V segment lost 0 bases and the J segment 6 bases; nucleotides outside the gene matches: 6. This CDR3 contains 16 residues. Per germline, CDR1 LGHNA and CDR2 YNFKEQ.

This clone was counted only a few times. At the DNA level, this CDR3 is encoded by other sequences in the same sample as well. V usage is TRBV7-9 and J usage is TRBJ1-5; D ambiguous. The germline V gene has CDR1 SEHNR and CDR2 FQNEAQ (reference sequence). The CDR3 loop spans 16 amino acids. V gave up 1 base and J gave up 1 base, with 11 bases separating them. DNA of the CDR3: TGTGCCAGCAGCTTAGGGGCCGGAGGGAGCAATCAGCCCCAGCATTTT. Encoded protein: CASSLGAGGSNQPQHF.

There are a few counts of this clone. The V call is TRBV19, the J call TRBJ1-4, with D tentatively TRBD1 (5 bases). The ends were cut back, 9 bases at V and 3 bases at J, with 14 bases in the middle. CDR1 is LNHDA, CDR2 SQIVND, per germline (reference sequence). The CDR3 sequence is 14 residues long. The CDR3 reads CASNDGGANEKLFF. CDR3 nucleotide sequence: TGTGCCAGCAACGACGGGGGGGCTAATGAAAAACTGTTTTTT.

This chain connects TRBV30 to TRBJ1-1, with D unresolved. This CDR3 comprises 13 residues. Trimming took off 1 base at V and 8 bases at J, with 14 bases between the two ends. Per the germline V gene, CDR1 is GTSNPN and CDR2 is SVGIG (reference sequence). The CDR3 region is CAWSARNANEAFF. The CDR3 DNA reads TGTGCCTGGAGTGCCAGGAACGCAAACGAAGCTTTCTTT.

The chain's CDR3 is CATKGAVADTQYF. The DNA for the CDR3 is TGTGCCACGAAGGGGGCTGTAGCAGATACGCAGTATTTT. The genes are TRBV28 and TRBJ2-3; 7 bases are shared with TRBD1. The CDR3 sequence is 13 residues long. The V and J ends lost 10 bases and 4 bases, in that order; junction bases with no gene match: 8. Germline V gives CDR1 MDHEN, CDR2 SYDVKM.